The 27 T cell receptor beta chains given below trace back to one sample, sequenced in a study of T cells in Graves' hyperthyroidism and ophthalmopathy. The source material, RNA transcripts, was used to amplify TCR beta CDR3 regions. Primed by the HTBI set, a first-round RT-PCR was run on the TCR CDR3. Using its own MiXCR run on the multiplex PCR reads, TCRdb lists one record per CDR3 protein. The sample shows some 150,000 distinct CDR3 sequences, around 20% of them seen only once. The sequenced sample was blood. The origin of the receptors is a woman between 45 and 65 years old with Graves' hyperthyroidism that later progressed to Graves' ophthalmopathy.

This clonotype has only one observation. The chain carries TRBV5-1 and TRBJ2-3; D gene unclear. V was shortened by 0 bases and J by 2 bases, with 10 bases between the two germline ends. Germline V gene data show CDR1 as SGHRS and CDR2 as YFSETQ. The CDR3 totals 15 residues. The chain's CDR3 is CASSLDGPYTDTQYF. The CDR3 bases are TGCGCCAGCAGCTTGGACGGGCCGTACACAGATACGCAGTATTTT.

The chain couples TRBV20-1 to TRBJ2-1, with 7 bases fitting TRBD2. This CDR3 has 13 residues. J was trimmed by 9 bases and V by 4 bases; bases with no gene match: 9. Per the germline V gene, CDR1 is DFQATT and CDR2 is SNEGSKA (reference sequence). CDR3: CSATGLFGAEQFF. As DNA, the CDR3 is TGCAGTGCTACGGGACTATTCGGGGCTGAGCAGTTCTTC.

This clonotype was counted at least ten times. The V and J genes are TRBV12-3 or TRBV12-4 and TRBJ2-7; 9 positions agree with TRBD1. The CDR3 spans 14 residues. The J segment lost 3 bases and the V segment lost 4 bases, leaving 4 bases of the junction unmatched. CDR3 nucleotide sequence: TGTGCCAGCAGTTCCGGGACAGGGTTCTACGAGCAGTACTTC. It specifies CASSSGTGFYEQYF.

This clonotype was counted only a few times. V and J are TRBV7-3 and TRBJ1-1; D not resolved. V lost 3 bases to trimming and J lost 5 bases, with 16 bases between them. The V gene's germline CDR1 is SGHTA and CDR2 FQGTGA. The CDR3 extends over 15 amino acids. The CDR3 reads CASSFTPRTLTEAFF. CDR3 nucleotide sequence: TGTGCCAGCAGCTTCACCCCGCGGACCTTGACTGAAGCTTTCTTT.

This clonotype was counted a few times. At one end the junction does not follow the germline gene, possibly because of a read error. The CDR3 loop reads CASSLPISSGNTTYF. CDR3 coding DNA: TGTGCCAGCAGCTTGCCGATCTCCTCTGGAAACACCACATATTTT. The chain carries TRBV5-5 and TRBJ1-3, with no clear D. Per the germline V gene, CDR1 is SGHKS and CDR2 is YYEKEE (reference sequence). CDR3 length equals 15 residues. The full variable domain, completed using reference TRBV5-5 and TRBJ1-3, is DAGVTQSPTHLIKTRGQQVTLRCSPISGHKSVSWYQQVLGQGPQFIFQYYEKEERGRGNFPDRFSARQFPNYSSELNVNALLLGDSALYLCASSLPISSGNTTYFGEGSWLTVV.

Many counts were recorded for this clonotype. The chain uses TRBV7-2 and TRBJ2-3; 9 positions match TRBD2. Germline assignment: CDR1 SGHTA and CDR2 FQGNSA. The CDR3 covers 14 residues. Trimming took 8 bases from V and 2 from J; bases not matched to a gene: 5. The CDR3: CASSLAGSTDTQYF. For the CDR3, the DNA is TGTGCCAGCTCTCTAGCGGGATCCACAGATACGCAGTATTTT.

This clonotype was detected ten times or more. The chain carries TRBV27 and TRBJ2-3; 14 bases match TRBD2. CDR3 length: 16 residues. Germline trimming cut 2 bases from V and 3 bases from J; bases unmatched to any gene: 1. Germline V gives CDR1 MNHEY, CDR2 SMNVEV (reference sequence). The CDR3 spells CASSLRLAGGTDTQYF. Here the CDR3 DNA reads TGTGCCAGCAGTTTACGACTAGCGGGAGGGACAGATACGCAGTATTTT.

This clonotype was seen a few times. The V call is TRBV5-6, the J call TRBJ2-1; 8 bases are shared with TRBD2. Germline assignment: CDR1 SGHDT and CDR2 YYEEEE. The CDR3 has 14 residues. J lost 2 bases, V lost 2 bases, and 0 bases had no gene match. This CDR3 is CASSFSGTYNEQFF. DNA for the CDR3: TGTGCCAGCAGCTTTAGCGGGACCTACAATGAGCAGTTCTTC.

In this sample, this clonotype turned up many times. The gene calls are TRBV28 and TRBJ2-2; D may be TRBD2 (6 bases). The CDR3 spans 13 residues. V was trimmed by 6 bases and J by 6 bases, leaving 11 bases between them. Germline V CDR1 and CDR2: MDHEN, SYDVKM. The CDR3 nucleotides read TGTGCCAGCAGACTACTAGCTGCCGGGGAGCTGTTTTTT. Protein product: CASRLLAAGELFF.

J is TRBJ1-2 and V is TRBV20-1; D is unresolved. This CDR3 comprises 13 residues. V was trimmed by 8 bases and J by 2 bases, leaving 15 bases between them. CDR1 and CDR2 (germline): DFQATT, SNEGSKA (reference sequence). The CDR3 nucleotides read TGCAGTAGGCAGGAGGCGACCAACTATGGCTACACCTTC. Its protein is CSRQEATNYGYTF.

This clonotype was recorded many times. V and J are TRBV27 and TRBJ2-7; weak D call: TRBD1 (6 bases). The germline V gene has CDR1 MNHEY and CDR2 SMNVEV (reference sequence). This CDR3 has 15 amino acids. V gave up 2 bases and J gave up 3 bases, with 14 bases separating them. The CDR3 DNA sequence: TGTGCCAGCAGTTTAGGAGGCAGGGGTGGCTACGAGCAGTACTTC. This translates into CASSLGGRGGYEQYF.

The rearrangement links TRBV5-6 to TRBJ2-7; 7 bases are a match to TRBD1. This CDR3 spans 15 amino acids. Germline-derived CDR1 and CDR2 are SGHDT and YYEEEE. J gave up 0 bases and V 4 bases, and 7 bases lay outside the gene matches. CDR3 sequence (DNA): TGTGCCAGCAGCACGACAGGGTTAGGCTCCTACGAGCAGTACTTC. This codes for CASSTTGLGSYEQYF.

The V call is TRBV20-1, the J call TRBJ1-4, with D perhaps matching TRBD1 (5 bases). The V end was cut by 7 bases, the J end by 7 bases, with 16 bases between. The CDR3 is 13 residues long. CDR1 is DFQATT, CDR2 SNEGSKA, per germline (reference sequence). This CDR3 reads CSVKGTRGEKLFF. The CDR3 DNA follows: TGCAGTGTCAAGGGGACCCGGGGTGAAAAACTGTTTTTT.

This clonotype was picked up a small number of times. The chain has TRBV3-1 and TRBJ2-1; TRBD1 matches 9 bases. V gave up 2 bases and J gave up 8 bases; unmatched junction bases: 4. Germline CDR1 LGHDT, CDR2 YNNKEL (reference sequence). This CDR3 is built from 14 residues. Written as DNA, the CDR3 is TGTGCCAGCAGCCAAACGGGGACAGGGCATGAGCAGTTCTTC. This sequence encodes CASSQTGTGHEQFF.

The rearrangement joins TRBV7-2 to TRBJ1-2; TRBD1 matches at 8 bases. Germline CDR1 SGHTA, CDR2 FQGNSA. The CDR3 runs to 16 residues. V was clipped by 4 bases and J by 3 bases; unmatched bases: 10. The CDR3 sequence is CASSSPPGGWYYGYTF. CDR3 sequence (DNA): TGTGCCAGCAGCTCGCCCCCAGGGGGCTGGTACTATGGCTACACCTTC.

This clonotype was observed at least ten times. J is TRBJ1-4 and V is TRBV28; 10 nucleotides line up with TRBD1. The germline CDR1 and CDR2 sequences are MDHEN and SYDVKM. The CDR3 is 13 amino acids. Trimming took 7 bases from V and 8 from J; bases not matched to a gene: 4. This chain's CDR3 is CASMTGGEEKLFF. The CDR3 nucleotides are TGTGCCAGCATGACAGGGGGCGAAGAAAAACTGTTTTTT.

The sample holds many counts of this clonotype. The genes are TRBV6-1 and TRBJ2-1; D may be TRBD1 (5 bases). V dropped 11 bases and J dropped 0 bases, with 8 bases sitting between them. CDR1 MNHNS and CDR2 SASEGT come from the germline V gene. The CDR3 extends over 12 amino acids. CDR3 DNA sequence: TGTGCCGGGGCCCACTCCTACAATGAGCAGTTCTTC. This gives the protein CAGAHSYNEQFF.

This clonotype was detected a few times. V gene TRBV20-1 combines with J gene TRBJ1-1, with D possibly matching TRBD1 (5 bases). Looked up from germline, CDR1 is DFQATT and CDR2 is SNEGSKA (reference sequence). V was pared by 6 bases and J by 1 base, with 18 bases between. CDR3 length: 15 residues. This CDR3 is CSAKTTRGGNTEAFF. As DNA, the CDR3 is TGCAGTGCCAAGACCACCCGTGGGGGGAACACTGAAGCTTTCTTT.

This CDR3 is CASSKTGEAYNEQYF. The CDR3 DNA sequence: TGTGCCAGTAGTAAGACAGGGGAGGCCTACAACGAGCAGTACTTC. The chain has TRBV19 and TRBJ2-1; 8 bases fit TRBD1. The end of the DNA aligns better with TRBJ2-7, so the J call may be wrong. The CDR3 length is 15 residues. CDR1 and CDR2 (germline): LNHDA, SQIVND (reference sequence).

This chain joins TRBV7-2 and TRBJ2-7; weak D call: TRBD2 (5 bases). Trimming removed 1 base from V and 3 bases from J, with 13 bases in between. CDR1 SGHTA and CDR2 FQGNSA come from the germline V gene. There are 15 residues in the CDR3. CDR3 sequence reads: CASSLESIASYEQYF. The CDR3 coding sequence is TGTGCCAGCAGCTTAGAATCGATAGCGAGCTACGAGCAGTACTTC. The variable domain in full, with the rest retrieved from reference TRBV7-2 and TRBJ2-7, is GAGVSQSPSNKVTEKGKDVELRCDPISGHTALYWYRQSLGQGLEFLIYFQGNSAPDKSGLPSDRFSAERTGGSVSTLTIQRTQQEDSAVYLCASSLESIASYEQYFGPGTRLTVT.

V is TRBV3-1 and J is TRBJ1-1, with D possibly TRBD1 on 6 matching bases. The CDR3 has 15 amino acids. The V and J ends lost 2 bases and 6 bases respectively, with 16 bases between them. The germline V gene has CDR1 LGHDT and CDR2 YNNKEL (reference sequence). This CDR3 is CASSQYRDTFSEAFF. In DNA, the CDR3 is TGTGCCAGCAGCCAATACCGGGACACATTCTCTGAAGCTTTCTTT.

This clonotype showed up many times. CDR3 in amino acids: CASSEGVDYGYTF. Here the CDR3 DNA reads TGTGCCAGCAGTGAAGGAGTCGACTATGGCTACACCTTC. The chain links TRBV2 to TRBJ1-2; D is ambiguous. Germline loops: CDR1 SNHLY, CDR2 FYNNEI. Trimming took off 1 base at V and 3 bases at J, with 6 bases between the two ends. CDR3 length: 13 residues. The full variable domain, its missing parts supplied by reference TRBV2 and TRBJ1-2, is EPEVTQTPSHQVTQMGQEVILRCVPISNHLYFYWYRQILGQKVEFLVSFYNNEISEKSEIFDDQFSVERPDGSNFTLKIRSTKLEDSAMYFCASSEGVDYGYTFGSGTRLTVV.

This chain joins TRBV5-1 and TRBJ2-5; perhaps TRBD2 as D (7 bases). CDR3 size: 15 residues. Germline CDR1 SGHRS, CDR2 YFSETQ. Trimming pared 4 bases from V and 4 bases from J, leaving 17 bases between. The CDR3 reads CASSQAGGGAETQYF. DNA of the CDR3: TGCGCCAGCAGCCAAGCAGGTGGGGGGGCAGAGACCCAGTACTTC.

Many counts were recorded for this clonotype. The chain's CDR3 is CASSEPKALDEQYF. CDR3 nucleotides: TGTGCCAGCAGCGAACCAAAAGCGTTGGACGAGCAGTACTTC. This chain connects TRBV28 to TRBJ2-7; no reliable D call. Germline CDR1 is MDHEN and CDR2 is SYDVKM. Between the trimmed V and J ends, which lost 6 bases and 5 bases, there was a span of 17 bases. The CDR3 spans 14 residues. Supplemented by reference TRBV28 and TRBJ2-7, the full variable domain reads DVKVTQSSRYLVKRTGEKVFLECVQDMDHENMFWYRQDPGLGLRLIYFSYDVKMKEKGDIPEGYSVSREKKERFSLILESASTNQTSMYLCASSEPKALDEQYFGPGTRLTVT.

This chain joins TRBV6-1 and TRBJ2-5; 13 positions agree with TRBD2. Germline V gene sequence: CDR1 MNHNS, CDR2 SASEGT. The CDR3 has 16 amino acids. Trimming at V came to 3 bases and at J to 5 bases, leaving 6 bases not matched to a gene. In DNA, the CDR3 is TGTGCCAGCAGTGACATAGGACTAGCGGGAGCTGAGACCCAGTACTTC. It yields the protein CASSDIGLAGAETQYF.

V usage is TRBV7-8 and J usage is TRBJ1-1; 10 bases are shared with TRBD1. This CDR3 is built from 21 residues. Looked up from germline, CDR1 is SGHVS and CDR2 is FQNEAQ. The J segment lost 0 bases and the V segment lost 5 bases, leaving 21 bases of the junction unmatched. The CDR3 region has the DNA TGTGCCAGCAGCCCACCCCTCGGGGGACAGGGGTCCTATTTGCTGAACACTGAAGCTTTCTTT. It codes for CASSPPLGGQGSYLLNTEAFF.

This clonotype was recorded many times. The chain couples TRBV30 to TRBJ1-5; D is uncertain. Trimming shortened V by 0 bases and J by 7 bases, and 13 bases separated the two germline ends. This CDR3 comprises 14 residues. Germline assignment: CDR1 GTSNPN and CDR2 SVGIG (reference sequence). The CDR3 loop is CAWSVPRDGQPQHF. CDR3 nucleotides: TGTGCCTGGAGTGTGCCCCGAGATGGACAGCCCCAGCATTTT.